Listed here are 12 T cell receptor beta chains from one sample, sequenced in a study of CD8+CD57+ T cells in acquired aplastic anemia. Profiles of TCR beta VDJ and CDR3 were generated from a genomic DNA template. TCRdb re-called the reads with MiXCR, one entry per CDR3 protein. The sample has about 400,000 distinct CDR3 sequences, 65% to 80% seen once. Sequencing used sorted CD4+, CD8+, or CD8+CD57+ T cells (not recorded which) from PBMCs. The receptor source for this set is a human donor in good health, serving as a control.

This CDR3 is CATSRRSLAGTSYEQYF. In nucleotides, the CDR3 is TGTGCCACCAGCAGGCGTTCACTAGCGGGGACCTCCTACGAGCAGTACTTC. The chain employs TRBV15 and TRBJ2-7; 10 nucleotides align to TRBD2. The CDR3 consists of 17 residues. Germline CDR1 and CDR2: LNHNV and YYDKDF (reference sequence). The junction had 8 bases not matched to a gene; V was cut back by 3 bases and J by 0 bases.

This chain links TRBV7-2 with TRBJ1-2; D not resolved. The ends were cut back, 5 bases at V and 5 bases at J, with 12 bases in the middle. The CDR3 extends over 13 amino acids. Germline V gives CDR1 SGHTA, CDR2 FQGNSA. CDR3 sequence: CASSPEAGYGYTF. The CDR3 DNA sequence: TGTGCCAGCAGCCCTGAGGCTGGTTATGGCTACACCTTC.

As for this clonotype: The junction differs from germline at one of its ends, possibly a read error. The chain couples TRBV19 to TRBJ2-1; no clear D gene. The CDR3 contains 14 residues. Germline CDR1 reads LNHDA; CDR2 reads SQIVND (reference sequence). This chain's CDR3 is CASSIEIGVGKKYF. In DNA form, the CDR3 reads TGTGCCAGTAGTATAGAGATTGGTGTGGGTAAGAAGTACTTC. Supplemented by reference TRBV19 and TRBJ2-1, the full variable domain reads DGGITQSPKYLFRKEGQNVTLSCEQNLNHDAMYWYRQDPGQGLRLIYYSQIVNDFQKGDIAEGYSVSREKKESFPLTVTSAQKNPTAFYLCASSIEIGVGKKYFGPGTRLTVL.

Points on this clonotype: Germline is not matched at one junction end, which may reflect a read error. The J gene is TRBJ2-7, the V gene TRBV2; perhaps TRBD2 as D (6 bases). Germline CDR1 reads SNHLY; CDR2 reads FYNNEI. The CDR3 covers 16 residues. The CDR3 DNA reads TGTGCCAGCAGTTTGGGCGCAAGTCGCGGGATCGGCGAGCTGTACTTC. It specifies CASSLGASRGIGELYF.

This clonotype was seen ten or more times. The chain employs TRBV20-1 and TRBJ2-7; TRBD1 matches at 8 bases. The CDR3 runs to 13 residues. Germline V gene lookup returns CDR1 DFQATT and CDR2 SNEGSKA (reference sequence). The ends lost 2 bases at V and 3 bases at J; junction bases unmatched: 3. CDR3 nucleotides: TGCAGTGCTAGATCTGGGACAGGCTACGAGCAGTACTTC. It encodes CSARSGTGYEQYF.

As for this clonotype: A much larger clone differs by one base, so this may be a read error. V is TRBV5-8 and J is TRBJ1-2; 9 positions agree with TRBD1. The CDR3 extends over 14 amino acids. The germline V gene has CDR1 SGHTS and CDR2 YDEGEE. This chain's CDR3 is CASSNKQGAPGYTF. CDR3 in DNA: TGCGCCAGCAGCAATAAACAGGGGGCGCCGGGCTACACCTTC.

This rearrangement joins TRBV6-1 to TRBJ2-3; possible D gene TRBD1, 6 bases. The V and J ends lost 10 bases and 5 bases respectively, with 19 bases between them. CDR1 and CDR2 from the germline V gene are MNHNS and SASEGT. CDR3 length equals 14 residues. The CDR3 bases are TGTGCCACCAGGCTGCAGGGGCCGGTAGATACGCAGTATTTT. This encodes CATRLQGPVDTQYF.

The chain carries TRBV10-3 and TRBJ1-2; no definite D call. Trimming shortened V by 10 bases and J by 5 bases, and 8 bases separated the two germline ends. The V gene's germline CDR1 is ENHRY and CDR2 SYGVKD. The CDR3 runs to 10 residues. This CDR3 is CATRDYGYTF. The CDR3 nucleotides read TGTGCCACTAGAGATTATGGCTACACCTTC.

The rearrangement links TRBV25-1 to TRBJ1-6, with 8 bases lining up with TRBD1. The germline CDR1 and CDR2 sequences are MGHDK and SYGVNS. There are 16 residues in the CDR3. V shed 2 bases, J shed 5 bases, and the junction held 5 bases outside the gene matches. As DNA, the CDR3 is TGTGCCAGCAGTGAAACGGAGGACAGGGATAATTCACCCCTCCACTTT. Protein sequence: CASSETEDRDNSPLHF.

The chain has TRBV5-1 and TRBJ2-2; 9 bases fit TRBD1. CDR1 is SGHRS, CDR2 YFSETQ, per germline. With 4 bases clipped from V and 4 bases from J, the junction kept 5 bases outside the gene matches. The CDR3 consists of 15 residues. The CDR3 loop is CASSVGQGGTGELFF. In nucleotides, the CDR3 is TGCGCCAGCAGCGTGGGACAGGGCGGCACCGGGGAGCTGTTTTTT. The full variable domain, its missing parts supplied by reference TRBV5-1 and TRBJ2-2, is KAGVTQTPRYLIKTRGQQVTLSCSPISGHRSVSWYQQTPGQGLQFLFEYFSETQRNKGNFPGRFSGRQFSNSRSEMNVSTLELGDSALYLCASSVGQGGTGELFFGEGSRLTVL.

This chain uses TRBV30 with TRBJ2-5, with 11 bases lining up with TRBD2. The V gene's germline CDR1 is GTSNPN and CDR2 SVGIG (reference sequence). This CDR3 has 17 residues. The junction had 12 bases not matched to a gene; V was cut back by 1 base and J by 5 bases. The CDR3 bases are TGTGCCTGGAGTGGGGAATCTAGACTAGCGGGGTTGGAGACCCAGTACTTC. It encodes CAWSGESRLAGLETQYF.

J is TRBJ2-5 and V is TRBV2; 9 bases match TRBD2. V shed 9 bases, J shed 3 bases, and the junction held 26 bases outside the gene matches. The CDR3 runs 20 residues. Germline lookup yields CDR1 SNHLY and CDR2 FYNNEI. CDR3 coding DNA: TGTGCCAGTAAACTCTGCAGTGCCCGAAACATTATAGCGGGGGAAGAGACCCAGTACTTC. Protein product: CASKLCSARNIIAGEETQYF. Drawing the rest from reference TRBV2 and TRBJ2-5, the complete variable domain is EPEVTQTPSHQVTQMGQEVILRCVPISNHLYFYWYRQILGQKVEFLVSFYNNEISEKSEIFDDQFSVERPDGSNFTLKIRSTKLEDSAMYFCASKLCSARNIIAGEETQYFGPGTRLLVL.